This T cell receptor (beta chain) was found in a study of shared clonotypes between healthy human individuals. A word on this clone: No antigen is known for it.

The CDR3 runs 13 residues. V lost 11 bases and J lost 7; bases outside the gene matches: 10. Germline CDR1 reads MDHEN; CDR2 reads SYDVKM. Per the authors' pipeline: Junction-only immunoSEQ data arrived without quality scores, meaning filtering differed. Data came from immunoSEQ multiplex PCR; TCRdb stores just in-frame clones and leaves some out. V and J calls and clone size follow that table, whereas D and trimming were derived from the DNA. The profile shows roughly 1 million clones, around 76% of them singletons. Study observations and caveats: With four donors compared, approximately 5.5% of naive CD4 clonotypes were shared.

This receptor was taken from a man between 18 and 29 years old in good health. V gene TRBV28 combines with J gene TRBJ1-4; TRBD1 matches 7 bases. The sample was memory CD4+ T cells sorted from blood. Specified subset: CD45RA-negative fraction. Here the CDR3 DNA reads TGTGCCTCCAGGGGGGGGCTAGTTGAAAAACTGTTTTTT. Its translation: CASRGGLVEKLFF. The whole variable domain, filled in from reference TRBV28 and TRBJ1-4, reads DVKVTQSSRYLVKRTGEKVFLECVQDMDHENMFWYRQDPGLGLRLIYFSYDVKMKEKGDIPEGYSVSREKKERFSLILESASTNQTSMYLCASRGGLVEKLFFGSGTQLSVL.